These 20 T cell receptor beta chains were sequenced from one sample in a study of shared clonotypes between healthy human individuals. The table came from immunoSEQ multiplex PCR; TCRdb's copy has only in-frame clones and leaves some out. The data contain 400,000 to 500,000 clones, 79% of them seen just once; the ten biggest clones take up approximately 12%. The source material was PBMCs. Receptors were obtained from a woman aged 40-49 years in good health. Some clones in this sample may be carry-over from other donors' samples.

The chain employs TRBV7-2 and TRBJ2-2, with D possibly matching TRBD2 (6 bases). Per germline, CDR1 SGHTA and CDR2 FQGNSA. V lost 6 bases and J lost 7, with 12 bases in between. The CDR3 has 13 residues. CDR3 loop: CASSFGGIGELFF. CDR3 bases: TGTGCCAGCAGTTTTGGGGGGATCGGGGAGCTGTTTTTT.

This sequence joins TRBV4-2 and TRBJ2-5; TRBD1 matches at 12 bases. The CDR3 sequence is 19 residues long. V trimming: 4 bases; J trimming: 3 bases; junction bases outside the gene matches: 15. CDR1 is LGHNA and CDR2 is YNFKEQ in the germline V gene. Here the CDR3 DNA reads TGTGCCAGCAGCCGAACGCGGGACAGGGGGCCCCAGCGGGAAGAGACCCAGTACTTC. It codes for CASSRTRDRGPQREETQYF.

This chain joins TRBV4-3 and TRBJ2-3, with D perhaps assigned TRBD1 or TRBD2 (5 bases each). V was clipped by 1 base and J by 1 base, with 9 bases between them. CDR3 size: 15 residues. CDR1 and CDR2 from the germline V gene are LGHNA and YSLEER. CDR3 residues: CASSQVATGTDTQYF. The CDR3 DNA is TGCGCCAGCAGCCAAGTAGCGACAGGCACAGATACGCAGTATTTT.

The J gene is TRBJ1-2, the V gene TRBV30; TRBD1 is a possible D gene (5 bases). This CDR3 is 16 amino acids long. V lost 1 base and J lost 4, with 19 bases in between. Germline CDR1 is GTSNPN and CDR2 is SVGIG (reference sequence). The CDR3 region has the DNA TGTGCCTGGAGTGGCTTTCGGGGGGATCGCAGCTATGGCTACACCTTC. Protein sequence: CAWSGFRGDRSYGYTF.

The chain is built from TRBV11-2 and TRBJ2-7, with 12 bases identical to TRBD2. CDR1 and CDR2 (germline): SGHAT, FQNNGV. V dropped 2 bases and J dropped 1; count of bases not matched to a gene: 3. The CDR3 runs to 16 residues. The CDR3 region has the DNA TGTGCCAGCAGCTTAATACTAGCGGGAGGTTCCTACGAGCAGTACTTC. Translating gives CASSLILAGGSYEQYF.

The chain uses TRBV7-8 and TRBJ2-7; weak D call: TRBD2 (6 bases). V dropped 1 base and J dropped 0 bases, with 16 bases sitting between them. The CDR3 totals 17 residues. Germline CDR1 is SGHVS and CDR2 is FQNEAQ. CDR3 DNA sequence: TGTGCCAGCAGCTTAGGGACTACCCCCTCGAGCTCCTACGAGCAGTACTTC. Protein sequence: CASSLGTTPSSSYEQYF.

This clone was counted a few times. The chain is built from TRBV5-4 and TRBJ2-3, with 7 bases identical to TRBD2. The J segment lost 6 bases and the V segment lost 1 base, leaving 11 bases of the junction unmatched. Germline V gives CDR1 SGHNT, CDR2 YYREEE (reference sequence). The CDR3 totals 16 residues. CDR3 nucleotide sequence: TGTGCCAGCAGCTTGAAGCGCGCGGGAGTAGCGGATACGCAGTATTTT. This gives the protein CASSLKRAGVADTQYF.

In its sample, this clone was seen many times. In the same sample, other DNA sequences code for this CDR3. The chain combines TRBV6-4 with TRBJ1-2, with 7 bases aligning to TRBD1. The V gene's germline CDR1 is MRHNA and CDR2 SNTAGT. V shed 5 bases, J shed 1 base, and the junction held 4 bases outside the gene matches. The CDR3 has 14 residues. The CDR3: CASSRDRSNYGYTF. The CDR3 DNA is TGTGCCAGCAGTCGGGACAGAAGTAACTATGGCTACACCTTC.

The V call is TRBV11-3, the J call TRBJ2-1; tentatively, D is TRBD2 (5 bases). From germline, CDR1 is SGHNT and CDR2 YENEEA. This CDR3 has 15 residues. V lost 4 bases to trimming and J lost 6 bases, with 16 bases between them. The CDR3 DNA reads as TGTGCCAGCAGCTCACACGGAGGACTTTTCAATGAGCAGTTCTTC. Translated: CASSSHGGLFNEQFF.

The chain is built from TRBV4-1 and TRBJ2-1, with 9 bases fitting TRBD1. Germline CDR1 reads MGHRA; CDR2 reads YSYEKL. V trimming: 0 bases; J trimming: 7 bases; junction bases outside the gene matches: 4. The CDR3 length is 15 residues. The CDR3 DNA follows: TGCGCCAGCAGCCAAGAACAGGGGGCACGAAATGAGCAGTTCTTC. Encoded protein: CASSQEQGARNEQFF.

V gene TRBV6-5 combines with J gene TRBJ2-7; D remains ambiguous. CDR3 size: 14 residues. The V and J ends lost 3 bases and 0 bases respectively, with 9 bases between them. CDR1 and CDR2 (germline): MNHEY, SVGAGI. CDR3 region: CASSYSYTSYEQYF. CDR3 DNA: TGTGCCAGCAGTTATAGCTATACCTCCTACGAGCAGTACTTC.

The genes are TRBV7-2 and TRBJ2-1, with D unclear. This CDR3 has 14 residues. CDR1 and CDR2 from the germline V gene are SGHTA and FQGNSA. The V end lost 0 bases, the J end lost 8 bases, and 11 bases lay between the germline ends. CDR3 residues: CASSLAVTTDEQFF. CDR3 sequence (DNA): TGTGCCAGCAGCTTAGCGGTTACGACCGATGAGCAGTTCTTC.

J is TRBJ2-2 and V is TRBV21-1. TRBV21-1 is shown as a pseudogene. The CDR3 totals 22 residues. The chain's CDR3 is CASSKVVVVGVGVERNTGELFF. As DNA, the CDR3 is TGTGCCAGCAGCAAAGTAGTGGTCGTGGGGGTGGGAGTAGAGCGGAACACCGGGGAGCTGTTTTTT.

A note on this clone: Given a much more abundant clone one base away, this may be a read error. The chain couples TRBV7-9 to TRBJ2-7; possible D gene TRBD1, 5 bases. Germline CDR1 reads SEHNR; CDR2 reads FQNEAQ (reference sequence). The CDR3 is 13 amino acids. The CDR3 bases are TGTACCAGCAGCTTAGGGGTTGGGCCCAGGCCGTACTTC. The encoded protein is CTSSLGVGPRPYF.

The chain combines TRBV28 with TRBJ2-1, with D perhaps matching TRBD2 (6 bases). Germline V CDR1 and CDR2: MDHEN, SYDVKM. The CDR3 spans 14 residues. Trimming took 7 bases from V and 2 from J, leaving 12 bases between them. CDR3 nucleotides: TGTGCCAGCACGGAGGGGAGCCCCTACAATGAGCAGTTCTTC. This codes for CASTEGSPYNEQFF.

The chain joins TRBV29-1 to TRBJ2-2; 11 nucleotides agree with TRBD2. The V gene's germline CDR1 is SQVTM and CDR2 ANQGSEA. With 7 bases clipped from V and 3 bases from J, the junction kept 13 bases outside the gene matches. This CDR3 has 17 amino acids. CDR3 in DNA: TGCAGCGGAGGGAGGGTTAGCGGGAGGGTTGACACCGGGGAGCTGTTTTTT. Its translation is CSGGRVSGRVDTGELFF.

This rearrangement joins TRBV2 to TRBJ1-1; weak D call: TRBD1 (6 bases). The CDR3 sequence is 13 residues long. Trimming took 6 bases from V and 3 from J, leaving 11 bases between them. From germline, CDR1 is SNHLY and CDR2 FYNNEI. In DNA, the CDR3 is TGTGCCAGCAGCTCAAACAGGGACACTGAAGCTTTCTTT. It encodes CASSSNRDTEAFF.

The V gene is TRBV10-3, the J gene TRBJ1-2; D is unresolved. From germline, CDR1 is ENHRY and CDR2 SYGVKD. The CDR3 loop spans 15 amino acids. Trimming removed 2 bases from V and 8 bases from J, with 18 bases in between. The CDR3 DNA follows: TGTGCCATCAGTGAGATGGAGGGAACTAGGAGCGGCTACACCTTC. Protein product: CAISEMEGTRSGYTF.

This clone was seen at least ten times. The same CDR3 can be traced to other DNA sequences in this sample. The V call is TRBV4-1, the J call TRBJ2-1; 9 bases align to TRBD2. The CDR3 is 17 residues long. Per the germline V gene, CDR1 is MGHRA and CDR2 is YSYEKL. V lost 4 bases and J lost 8; bases outside the gene matches: 15. The CDR3 region has the DNA TGCGCCAGCAGCCCCCGGGGTAGCGGGAGTAGTTTCCATGAGCAGTTCTTC. Encoded protein: CASSPRGSGSSFHEQFF.

On this clone: At the DNA level, this CDR3 is encoded by other sequences in the same sample as well. The rearrangement uses TRBV6-5 and TRBJ2-5; either TRBD1 or TRBD2 may supply D (6 bases each). Germline V gene lookup returns CDR1 MNHEY and CDR2 SVGAGI. The germline V and J ends were trimmed by 6 bases and 2 bases, with 10 bases remaining between them. The CDR3 length is 13 residues. The CDR3 reads CASSRGPQETQYF. The CDR3 DNA reads TGTGCCAGCAGCCGGGGGCCTCAAGAGACCCAGTACTTC.